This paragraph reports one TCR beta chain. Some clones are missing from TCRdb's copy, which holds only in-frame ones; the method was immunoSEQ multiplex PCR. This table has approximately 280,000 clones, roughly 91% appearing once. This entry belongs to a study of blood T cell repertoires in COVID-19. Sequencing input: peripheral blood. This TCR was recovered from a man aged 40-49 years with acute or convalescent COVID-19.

CDR3 residues: CASSPAGEQGKEQYF. DNA of the CDR3: TGTGCCAGCTCACCCGCAGGGGAACAGGGAAAGGAGCAGTACTTC. The chain links TRBV18 to TRBJ2-7, with D possibly being TRBD1 (6 bases). V shed 3 bases and J shed 7 bases, with 19 bases lying between them. The germline V gene has CDR1 KGHSH and CDR2 LQKENI. The CDR3 contains 15 residues.